This T cell receptor beta chain originates from a study of cytomegalovirus exposure and HLA in healthy donors. Study in general: Falling in the Caucasian-associated ancestry cluster were 81% of 398 genotyped donors. Study-wide points: Highest at DRB1 and lowest at HLA-C, TCR association rates differed among HLA loci in a later analysis.

Regarding this clone: The target antigen is unknown.

V was clipped by 6 bases and J by 4 bases; unmatched bases: 5. The germline CDR1 and CDR2 sequences are MNHEY and SMNVEV (reference sequence). This CDR3 has 14 residues. PCR involved 60 Vbeta and 13 Jbeta primers. The method was immunoSEQ multiplex PCR; TCRdb's version includes in-frame clones alone and lacks a portion of them. The sample lists 150,000 to 200,000 clones, 75% to 85% seen once, with 1.5% to 2% in the top ten. Sequenced material: PBMCs. The chain combines TRBV27 with TRBJ2-5, with 10 positions matching TRBD2. The TCR originated in a woman aged 18-29 years in good health and CMV-seronegative. The CDR3 is CASSRGLALETQYF. The CDR3 nucleotides read TGTGCCAGCAGCCGGGGACTAGCGCTAGAGACCCAGTACTTC.